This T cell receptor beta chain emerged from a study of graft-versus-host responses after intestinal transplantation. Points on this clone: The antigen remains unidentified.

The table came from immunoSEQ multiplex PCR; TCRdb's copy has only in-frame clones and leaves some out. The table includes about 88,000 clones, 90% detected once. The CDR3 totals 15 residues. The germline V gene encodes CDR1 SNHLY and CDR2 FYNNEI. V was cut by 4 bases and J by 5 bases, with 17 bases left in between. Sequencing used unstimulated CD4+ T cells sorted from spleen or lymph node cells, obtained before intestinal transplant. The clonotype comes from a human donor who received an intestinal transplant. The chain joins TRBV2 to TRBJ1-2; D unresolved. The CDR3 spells CASSGLREATYGYTF. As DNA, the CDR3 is TGTGCCAGCAGTGGTTTGAGGGAGGCCACATATGGCTACACCTTC.